Listed below are T cell receptor beta chains from one sample, sequenced in a study of blood T cells in healthy people across ages. Using its own MiXCR run on the 5' RACE reads, TCRdb lists one record per CDR3 protein. The repertoire includes about 760,000 distinct CDR3 sequences, around 50% of them detected once, and more than 25% sits in the top ten. Material: blood. The receptors originated from a man between 35 and 55 years old in good health. Each CDR3 is given with its conserved first and last residue. The D gene is left open where the match is weak. Where a row states a size, it is once, few, many or the class of an expanded clone; other rows omit it.

size | D | J | V | CDR3 | DNA
. | . | TRBJ2-4 | TRBV19 | CASSGQGRNIQYF | TGTGCCAGTAGTGGGCAGGGGCGAAACATTCAGTACTTC
few | . | TRBJ2-7 | TRBV6-5 | CASSYSIGGPHEQYF | TGTGCCAGCAGTTACTCGATTGGGGGCCCTCACGAGCAGTACTTC
. | . | TRBJ2-3 | TRBV7-9 | CASSLGGAGTGDTQYF | TGTGCCAGCAGCTTAGGGGGGGCCGGCACAGGAGATACGCAGTATTTT
. | . | TRBJ2-7 | TRBV10-3 | CAISESINNEQYF | TGTGCCATCAGTGAGTCGATTAATAACGAGCAGTACTTC
. | . | TRBJ2-3 | TRBV25-1 | CASSRQKTNWGTDTQYF | TGTGCCAGCAGTCGGCAGAAAACAAATTGGGGCACAGATACGCAGTATTTT
. | . | TRBJ2-3 | TRBV7-2 | CASASRGARDGTQYF | TGTGCCAGCGCATCTAGGGGGGCGCGGGATGGGACGCAGTATTTT
. | . | TRBJ2-2 | TRBV11-3 | CASSSRPGRAPNTGELFF | TGTGCCAGCAGCTCACGCCCGGGAAGGGCCCCGAACACCGGGGAGCTGTTTTTT
. | TRBD2 | TRBJ2-3 | TRBV4-2 | CASSAWAGDLISTDTQYF | TGTGCCAGCTCGGCCTGGGCGGGGGACCTAATTAGCACAGATACGCAGTATTTT
. | TRBD1 | TRBJ1-2 | TRBV2 | CASSTDRGRGYTF | TGTGCCAGCAGTACCGACAGGGGTCGCGGCTACACCTTC
. | . | TRBJ2-7 | TRBV10-2 | CASSDAQKSASYEQYF | TGCGCCAGCAGTGACGCGCAGAAATCTGCGTCCTACGAGCAGTACTTC
. | . | TRBJ1-2 | TRBV9 | CASSVGPANYGYTF | TGTGCCAGCAGCGTAGGCCCAGCTAACTATGGCTACACCTTC
few | TRBD2 | TRBJ2-3 | TRBV13 | CASSVGLFGTSGGPISTDTQYF | TGTGCCAGCAGCGTGGGACTCTTTGGGACTAGCGGGGGACCGATTAGCACAGATACGCAGTATTTT
. | . | TRBJ1-1 | TRBV29-1 | CSAQIGDTEAFF | TGCAGCGCGCAGATAGGCGACACTGAAGCTTTCTTT
. | TRBD2 | TRBJ2-7 | TRBV6-5 | CASSYSFRASGSHEQYF | TGTGCCAGCAGTTACTCTTTTCGTGCTAGCGGAAGCCACGAGCAGTACTTC
few | . | TRBJ2-3 | TRBV11-3 | CASSLDMADTQYF | TGTGCCAGCAGCTTAGATATGGCAGATACGCAGTATTTT
. | . | TRBJ2-1 | TRBV6-5 | CASRLQWGVVEDEQFF | TGTGCCAGTAGACTTCAATGGGGGGTGGTAGAGGATGAGCAGTTCTTC
. | TRBD1 | TRBJ2-7 | TRBV6-6 | CASRINRDRANEQYF | TGTGCCAGCAGGATAAACCGGGACAGGGCCAACGAGCAGTACTTC